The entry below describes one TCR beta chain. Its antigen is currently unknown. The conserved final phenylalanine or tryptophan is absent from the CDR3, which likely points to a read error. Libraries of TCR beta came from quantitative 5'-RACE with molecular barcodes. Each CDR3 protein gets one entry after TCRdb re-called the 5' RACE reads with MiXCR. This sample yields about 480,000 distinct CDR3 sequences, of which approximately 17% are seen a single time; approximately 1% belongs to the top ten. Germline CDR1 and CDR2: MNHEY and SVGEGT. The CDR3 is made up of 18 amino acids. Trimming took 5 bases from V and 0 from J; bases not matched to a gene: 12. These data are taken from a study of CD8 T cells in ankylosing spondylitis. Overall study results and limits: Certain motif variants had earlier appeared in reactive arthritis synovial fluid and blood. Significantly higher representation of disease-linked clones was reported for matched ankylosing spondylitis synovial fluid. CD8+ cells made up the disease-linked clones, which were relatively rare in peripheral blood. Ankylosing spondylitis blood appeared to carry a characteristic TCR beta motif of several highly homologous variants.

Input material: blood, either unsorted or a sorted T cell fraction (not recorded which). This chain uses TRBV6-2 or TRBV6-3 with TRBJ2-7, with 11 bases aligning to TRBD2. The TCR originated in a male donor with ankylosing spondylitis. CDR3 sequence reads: CASSRHRTSGQASYEQYY. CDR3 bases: TGTGCCAGCAGTCGCCACCGGACTAGCGGGCAAGCCTCCTACGAGCAGTACTAC.